Below are 4 T cell receptor beta chains sequenced from a single sample in a study of vaccination effects on CD4 cells after COVID-19. Assay used: immunoSEQ multiplex PCR; TCRdb lists only in-frame clones, some missing. In the table there are about 76,000 clones, about 74% of which are singletons. With more than nine days of culture completed, CD4+ T cells were isolated. For these receptors, no antigen is known. This specimen consisted of CD4+ T cells from PBMCs cultured without peptide, obtained before COVID-19 vaccination. These receptors came from a human donor who received a COVID-19 vaccine.

A few counts support this clone. This sequence joins TRBV7-2 and TRBJ1-6, with D perhaps matching TRBD1 (5 bases). Per the germline V gene, CDR1 is SGHTA and CDR2 is FQGNSA. The CDR3 contains 15 residues. Trimming left V 5 bases short and J 6 bases short, with 14 bases between. DNA of the CDR3: TGTGCCAGCAGCGTCCTCGGGGGGACTAATTCACCCCTCCACTTT. Its protein product is CASSVLGGTNSPLHF.

This clone was counted a few times. J is TRBJ1-6 and V is TRBV2; D is unresolved. Trimming stripped 3 bases from V and 3 bases from J, with 6 bases between. The CDR3 covers 14 residues. Germline V gene lookup returns CDR1 SNHLY and CDR2 FYNNEI. In DNA form, the CDR3 reads TGTGCCAGCAGTGAGCGGATCTATAATTCACCCCTCCACTTT. This translates into CASSERIYNSPLHF.

The CDR3: CASARAPAYGYTF. The CDR3 coding sequence is TGTGCTAGTGCCAGGGCGCCCGCCTATGGCTACACCTTC. The rearrangement links TRBV12-5 to TRBJ1-2; D may be TRBD1 (5 bases). Trimming took off 7 bases at V and 4 bases at J, with 13 bases between the two ends. Germline V gene data show CDR1 as LGHNT and CDR2 as FRNRAP. The CDR3 totals 13 residues.

This rearrangement joins TRBV7-2 to TRBJ2-1; D gene ambiguous. Per the germline V gene, CDR1 is SGHTA and CDR2 is FQGNSA. With 9 bases removed from V and 9 bases from J, the gap between germline ends came to 15 bases. This CDR3 region has 12 residues. This CDR3 reads CASKSSISEQFF. The CDR3, as DNA: TGTGCCAGTAAATCGAGTATCAGTGAGCAGTTCTTC.